The next 26 T cell receptor beta chains were all read from a single sample in a study of blood T cell repertoires in COVID-19. Produced via immunoSEQ multiplex PCR; TCRdb's table is partial and in-frame only. The sample holds 60,000 to 85,000 clones, 89% seen once. Sample: peripheral blood. These receptors originate from a woman in her forties or fifties with active COVID-19.

The CDR3 nucleotides are TGTGCCAGCAGCCATTATTCAGGAGGCGAGCAGTACTTC. Its protein is CASSHYSGGEQYF. The chain employs TRBV14 and TRBJ2-7; possible D gene TRBD2, 5 bases. The CDR3 totals 13 residues. The V end was cut by 3 bases, the J end by 6 bases, with 12 bases between. Germline V gives CDR1 SGHDN, CDR2 FVKESK.

The chain is built from TRBV9 and TRBJ2-1; 11 positions match TRBD2. Germline V CDR1 and CDR2: SGDLS, YYNGEE. The CDR3 covers 19 residues. Losses at the gene ends were 0 bases for V and 7 bases for J; bases not matched to a gene: 15. The CDR3 DNA follows: TGTGCCAGCAGCGTAGCCCCCATGCAGGGGCTAGCGGGGGGTAATGAGCAGTTCTTC. Amino acid sequence: CASSVAPMQGLAGGNEQFF. The full variable domain, rest sourced from reference TRBV9 and TRBJ2-1, is DSGVTQTPKHLITATGQRVTLRCSPRSGDLSVYWYQQSLDQGLQFLIQYYNGEERAKGNILERFSAQQFPDLHSELNLSSLELGDSALYFCASSVAPMQGLAGGNEQFFGPGTRLTVL.

The chain is built from TRBV6-5 and TRBJ2-5; 7 bases are a match to TRBD1. Trimming cost V 6 bases and J 0 bases; bases outside gene matches: 7. Germline loops: CDR1 MNHEY, CDR2 SVGAGI. The CDR3 has 15 amino acids. CDR3 sequence reads: CASRPRDRNQETQYF. In DNA, the CDR3 is TGTGCCAGCAGACCACGGGACAGAAACCAAGAGACCCAGTACTTC.

The CDR3 sequence is CASSSSGFGYTF. The CDR3 DNA sequence: TGTGCCAGCAGTTCGTCAGGGTTCGGCTACACCTTC. The chain joins TRBV27 to TRBJ1-2; D is possibly TRBD1 (5 bases). Trimming took 4 bases from V and 8 from J, leaving 11 bases between them. The V gene's germline CDR1 is MNHEY and CDR2 SMNVEV (reference sequence). This CDR3 region has 12 residues.

This chain connects TRBV4-2 to TRBJ2-7; D is possibly TRBD2 (5 bases). Germline V CDR1 and CDR2: LGHNA, YNFKEQ. The V end was cut by 2 bases, the J end by 3 bases, with 11 bases between. The CDR3 runs to 14 residues. The CDR3 bases are TGTGCCAGCAGCCAAAACCTAGCCGTCTACGAGCAGTACTTC. It translates to CASSQNLAVYEQYF.

This chain connects TRBV30 to TRBJ2-7; D is possibly TRBD2 (6 bases). Germline V gene sequence: CDR1 GTSNPN, CDR2 SVGIG (reference sequence). This CDR3 has 14 residues. The germline V and J ends were trimmed by 1 base and 5 bases, with 15 bases remaining between them. The chain's CDR3 is CAWSAAVTGDEQYF. CDR3 coding DNA: TGTGCCTGGAGTGCGGCGGTAACGGGGGACGAGCAGTACTTC.

This clone appeared once. This rearrangement joins TRBV5-1 to TRBJ1-6; perhaps TRBD1 as D (6 bases). The V and J ends lost 3 bases and 0 bases respectively, with 16 bases between them. Germline values: CDR1 SGHRS, CDR2 YFSETQ. The CDR3 consists of 18 residues. This CDR3 is CASSSGQRRSSYNSPLHF. In DNA, the CDR3 is TGCGCCAGCAGCTCCGGACAGCGCCGAAGCTCCTATAATTCACCCCTCCACTTT.

The rearrangement uses TRBV7-6 and TRBJ2-3, with TRBD2 identical over 7 bases. Looked up from germline, CDR1 is SGHVS and CDR2 is FNYEAQ. CDR3 length: 13 residues. Losses at the gene ends were 0 bases for V and 9 bases for J; bases not matched to a gene: 3. The CDR3: CASSLAAGETQYF. CDR3 DNA sequence: TGTGCCAGCAGCTTAGCTGCGGGAGAGACGCAGTATTTT.

The chain is built from TRBV12-2 and TRBJ2-7; TRBD1 is the table's D call and was not checked against the DNA. TRBV12-2 is classified as a pseudogene. CDR3 length equals 17 residues. The CDR3 DNA sequence: TGTGCAAGTCGCTGCGGGATAATGGACAGGCTAACCCGCGAGCAGTACTTC. Protein sequence: CASRCGIMDRLTREQYF.

V is TRBV27 and J is TRBJ2-1, with a possible D match to TRBD1 (5 bases). Germline V gene data show CDR1 as MNHEY and CDR2 as SMNVEV (reference sequence). There are 14 residues in the CDR3. Between the trimmed V and J ends, which lost 3 bases and 4 bases, there was a span of 10 bases. CDR3 DNA sequence: TGTGCCAGCAGTTTGACAGCGCGGTACAATGAGCAGTTCTTC. It is translated as CASSLTARYNEQFF.

V and J are TRBV7-3 and TRBJ1-1, with 10 bases fitting TRBD1. CDR1 and CDR2 from the germline V gene are SGHTA and FQGTGA. V was clipped by 3 bases and J by 11 bases; unmatched bases: 9. The CDR3 runs to 14 residues. As DNA, the CDR3 is TGTGCCAGCAGCTTCGGGACAGGGGCGCAGGTTGCTTTCTTT. Encoded protein: CASSFGTGAQVAFF.

This clone came up once. The CDR3 sequence: CASSKVPGLGGSNQPQHF. DNA of the CDR3: TGTGCCAGCAGCAAAGTTCCAGGGTTAGGGGGTAGCAATCAGCCCCAGCATTTT. The V and J genes are TRBV21-1 and TRBJ1-5; TRBD1, the table's D call, was not compared with the DNA. TRBV21-1 is designated a pseudogene. This CDR3 has 18 amino acids.

The sample holds a few counts of this clone. The chain links TRBV28 to TRBJ2-7; TRBD2 matches at 8 bases. The CDR3 covers 14 residues. Germline CDR1 reads MDHEN; CDR2 reads SYDVKM. J was trimmed by 5 bases and V by 5 bases; bases with no gene match: 8. The CDR3 DNA reads TGTGCCAGCAGTCGCCCCAGCGGGAGAGACGAGCAGTACTTC. Protein: CASSRPSGRDEQYF.

This clone was seen just once. This sequence joins TRBV7-3 and TRBJ2-2; D may be TRBD1 (5 bases). The germline V gene has CDR1 SGHTA and CDR2 FQGTGA. Trimming shortened V by 10 bases and J by 0 bases, and 15 bases separated the two germline ends. The length of the CDR3 is 15 residues. The CDR3 coding sequence is TGTGCCATCCCCAGGGAAACTACGAACACCGGGGAGCTGTTTTTT. Its protein product is CAIPRETTNTGELFF.

The chain uses TRBV29-1 and TRBJ2-2; 16 bases are a match to TRBD2. CDR1 and CDR2 (germline): SQVTM, ANQGSEA. V lost 6 bases to trimming and J lost 5 bases; unmatched junction nucleotides: 21. The CDR3 has 21 amino acids. CDR3 residues: CSVKGLAGGGSGILSTGELFF. The CDR3 coding sequence is TGCAGCGTAAAGGGACTAGCGGGAGGGGGGTCGGGGATCTTATCGACCGGGGAGCTGTTTTTT.

The V and J genes are TRBV7-8 and TRBJ2-3, with 9 bases identical to TRBD2. This CDR3 is built from 16 residues. Per germline, CDR1 SGHVS and CDR2 FQNEAQ. The V segment lost 5 bases and the J segment 5 bases; nucleotides outside the gene matches: 11. Here the CDR3 DNA reads TGTGCCAGCAGCCTTATTTTAGCGGGAGCTAAAGATACGCAGTATTTT. Protein sequence: CASSLILAGAKDTQYF.

The genes are TRBV7-9 and TRBJ2-3; tentative D call: TRBD1 (6 bases). V shed 5 bases and J shed 4 bases, with 13 bases lying between them. The CDR3 is 14 amino acids. Germline assignment: CDR1 SEHNR and CDR2 FQNEAQ (reference sequence). The CDR3 is CASSPQGVADTQYF. CDR3 DNA sequence: TGTGCCAGCAGCCCACAGGGAGTGGCAGATACGCAGTATTTT.

CDR3 sequence (DNA): TGTGCCAGCAGCTTTCTCAGCAATGAGCAGTTCTTC. Translating gives CASSFLSNEQFF. This chain joins TRBV7-8 and TRBJ2-1; no reliable D call. V shed 3 bases and J shed 6 bases, with 6 bases lying between them. The CDR3 is 12 residues long. Germline CDR1 SGHVS, CDR2 FQNEAQ.

The V gene is TRBV4-1, the J gene TRBJ2-7; 10 bases are a match to TRBD1. From germline, CDR1 is MGHRA and CDR2 YSYEKL. The CDR3 is made up of 17 amino acids. With 4 bases clipped from V and 6 bases from J, the junction kept 15 bases outside the gene matches. The CDR3 sequence is CASSRSPGQGSKGEQYF. The CDR3 nucleotides are TGCGCCAGCAGCCGATCCCCGGGACAGGGGTCAAAGGGCGAGCAGTACTTC.

CDR3 DNA: TGTGCCAGCCGTAGCGGTCGAGAGGGAAACACCGGGGAGCTGTTTTTT. Translation gives CASRSGREGNTGELFF. The chain combines TRBV7-3 with TRBJ2-2, with a possible D match to TRBD2 (6 bases). This CDR3 contains 16 residues. Germline-derived CDR1 and CDR2 are SGHTA and FQGTGA. Trimming took off 8 bases at V and 2 bases at J, with 18 bases between the two ends.

The V and J genes are TRBV7-9 and TRBJ2-1; 9 bases agree with TRBD2. The V gene end was trimmed by 8 bases and the J gene end by 5 bases; junction bases not matched to a gene: 13. Germline V lookup: CDR1 SEHNR, CDR2 FQNEAQ (reference sequence). CDR3 length: 16 amino acids. The CDR3 sequence is CASSQWGTSSHNEQFF. The CDR3 DNA reads TGTGCCAGCTCCCAATGGGGGACTAGCAGTCACAATGAGCAGTTCTTC.

The CDR3 here is CASTSESSYNEQFF. The CDR3 DNA follows: TGTGCCAGTACATCGGAGAGCTCCTACAATGAGCAGTTCTTC. The chain recombines TRBV19 with TRBJ2-1; D is unclear. V gave up 7 bases and J gave up 0 bases, with 10 bases separating them. The CDR3 totals 14 residues. Germline CDR1 and CDR2: LNHDA and SQIVND (reference sequence).

The chain links TRBV3-1 (or the pseudogene TRBV3-2) to TRBJ2-1, with TRBD1 matching 10 bases. The CDR3 is 14 residues long. The germline V gene has CDR1 LGHDT and CDR2 YNNKEL (reference sequence). Losses at the gene ends were 6 bases for V and 12 bases for J; bases not matched to a gene: 11. The CDR3 reads CASSPLTGGAWQFF. CDR3 DNA sequence: TGTGCCAGCAGTCCCCTGACAGGGGGCGCCTGGCAGTTCTTC.

This clone was detected only once. This sequence joins TRBV28 and TRBJ2-1, with 10 positions matching TRBD1. Germline assignment: CDR1 MDHEN and CDR2 SYDVKM. CDR3 size: 15 residues. V gave up 6 bases and J gave up 7 bases; unmatched junction bases: 9. The CDR3 region has the DNA TGTGCCAGCAGGCCCGGGACAGGGGTCGAGAATGAGCAGTTCTTC. This sequence encodes CASRPGTGVENEQFF.

This chain connects TRBV6-5 to TRBJ2-1, with 8 bases aligning to TRBD2. Per the germline V gene, CDR1 is MNHEY and CDR2 is SVGAGI. The length of the CDR3 is 15 residues. V shed 0 bases, J shed 8 bases, and the junction held 6 bases outside the gene matches. The DNA for the CDR3 is TGTGCCAGCAGTTACTCAGCGGGAGAAGTGGATGAGCAGTTCTTC. Translating gives CASSYSAGEVDEQFF.

The chain links TRBV7-6 to TRBJ2-7; 9 positions agree with TRBD2. The V and J ends lost 0 bases and 2 bases, in that order; junction bases with no gene match: 8. CDR1 is SGHVS and CDR2 is FNYEAQ in the germline V gene. The CDR3 sequence is 17 residues long. The CDR3 DNA reads as TGTGCCAGCAGCTTAGCTCTGACTAGCGGTCGAACCTACGAGCAGTACTTC. This sequence encodes CASSLALTSGRTYEQYF. The whole variable domain, remainder taken from reference TRBV7-6 and TRBJ2-7, is GAGVSQSPRYKVTKRGQDVALRCDPISGHVSLYWYRQALGQGPEFLTYFNYEAQQDKSGLPNDRFSAERPEGSISTLTIQRTEQRDSAMYRCASSLALTSGRTYEQYFGPGTRLTVT.